This is a list of T cell receptor beta chains from one sample in a study of low-dose radiotherapy and immunotherapy resistance in tumors. TCRdb re-derived calls from the reads in MiXCR, one entry per CDR3 protein. This table holds 35,000 to 45,000 distinct CDR3 sequences, around a third found once. Sequencing was performed on PBMCs, taken before treatment. The receptor source for this set is a male donor with gallbladder cancer. Both conserved end residues are part of each CDR3. D genes are given only for firm matches. Clone size is given for some rows only: seen once, a few or many times, or a class if the clone is expanded.

v_call	clone_size	j_call	d_call	cdr3_aa	cdr3_nt
TRBV20-1	many	TRBJ2-5	TRBD2	CSAFGPTGGRAQETQYF	TGCAGTGCTTTTGGCCCAACGGGCGGGAGGGCCCAGGAGACCCAGTACTTC
TRBV12-3/TRBV12-4	many	TRBJ2-7	TRBD2	CASRPLAGVYEQYF	TGTGCCAGCAGACCACTAGCGGGTGTATACGAGCAGTACTTC
TRBV20-1	few	TRBJ2-1	-	CSAPTPGRSYNEQFF	TGCAGTGCTCCGACACCGGGACGGAGTTACAATGAGCAGTTCTTC
TRBV4-2	many	TRBJ2-7	TRBD2	CASSPVGGREGYEQYF	TGTGCCAGCAGCCCGGTCGGCGGGAGGGAGGGCTACGAGCAGTACTTC
TRBV20-1	many	TRBJ2-1	-	CSARDRMARASYNEQFF	TGCAGTGCTAGAGATCGGATGGCGAGAGCCTCCTACAATGAGCAGTTCTTC
TRBV29-1	medium-sized	TRBJ2-3	-	CSIRDGGTDTQYF	TGCAGCATCCGGGACGGGGGCACAGATACGCAGTATTTT
TRBV20-1	-	TRBJ2-3	-	CSALGGGTITDTQYF	TGCAGTGCTTTAGGGGGCGGGACAATCACAGATACGCAGTATTTT
TRBV7-8	many	TRBJ2-3	-	CASSFHSPWSDTQYF	TGTGCCAGCAGCTTCCATAGTCCCTGGTCGGATACGCAGTATTTT
TRBV29-1	-	TRBJ2-2	-	CSVGVRGEGELFF	TGCAGCGTTGGAGTTCGAGGTGAAGGGGAGCTGTTTTTT
TRBV28	-	TRBJ1-6	-	CASSFAGRRGSPLHF	TGTGCCAGCAGTTTTGCTGGGCGGCGAGGATCACCCCTCCACTTT
TRBV9	many	TRBJ2-1	TRBD2	CASSRLAGPGGQFF	TGTGCCAGCAGCCGACTAGCGGGTCCCGGCGGGCAGTTCTTC
TRBV2	many	TRBJ2-1	TRBD2	CASKRDPSYNEQFF	TGTGCCAGTAAGCGGGACCCCTCCTACAATGAGCAGTTCTTC
TRBV25-1	many	TRBJ2-7	-	CASSERGGRTYEQYF	TGTGCCAGCAGTGAAAGGGGGGGTCGAACCTACGAGCAGTACTTC
TRBV25-1	many	TRBJ2-5	TRBD2	CASSPRLASGGETQYF	TGTGCCAGCAGTCCGCGCCTGGCTAGCGGGGGGGAGACCCAGTACTTC
TRBV20-1	many	TRBJ1-5	-	CSAREGQHNQPQHF	TGCAGTGCTAGAGAAGGGCAGCACAATCAGCCCCAGCATTTT
TRBV3-1	many	TRBJ2-7	TRBD2	CASSPRTSGEQYF	TGTGCCAGCAGCCCCCGGACTAGCGGCGAGCAGTACTTC
TRBV11-1	many	TRBJ2-2	-	CASSLARVQNTGELFF	TGTGCCAGCAGCCTAGCCCGGGTACAGAACACCGGGGAGCTGTTTTTT
TRBV9	many	TRBJ2-7	-	CASSVGERGYEQYF	TGTGCCAGCAGCGTAGGTGAACGCGGCTACGAGCAGTACTTC
TRBV20-1	few	TRBJ2-7	-	CSAPSGGRIYEQYF	TGCAGTGCCCCGAGCGGAGGGCGGATCTACGAGCAGTACTTC
TRBV7-9	-	TRBJ2-5	-	CASSLAPTGGSQETQYF	TGTGCCAGCAGCTTAGCGCCGACAGGTGGGAGCCAAGAGACCCAGTACTTC
TRBV5-1	many	TRBJ2-1	-	CASQVEPGSGNEQFF	TGCGCCAGCCAGGTCGAACCGGGCTCTGGCAATGAGCAGTTCTTC